This T cell receptor (beta chain) is drawn from a study of cytomegalovirus exposure and HLA in healthy donors. V gave up 7 bases and J gave up 6 bases; unmatched junction bases: 4. The CDR3 is made up of 12 amino acids. CDR1 is MNHEY and CDR2 is SVGAGI in the germline V gene. Amplification used 60 Vbeta primers and 13 Jbeta primers. Original data processing: The count from a later analysis was 70 million to 85 million unique TCR beta chains, some 10 million of them shared. TCRdb keeps only in-frame clones here, not all; method: immunoSEQ multiplex PCR. V and J calls and clone size are copied from that table; D and trimming were computed from the DNA. The sample consists of 95,000 to 150,000 clones, around three fifths of them appearing once.

The sequence came from a woman between 40 and 55 years old in good health and CMV-seropositive. The sequencing sample was made of PBMCs. The gene calls are TRBV6-5 and TRBJ2-3, with 7 bases that match TRBD2. As DNA, the CDR3 is TGTGCCAGCACCTCCGGGGGGGATACGCAGTATTTT. It specifies CASTSGGDTQYF.